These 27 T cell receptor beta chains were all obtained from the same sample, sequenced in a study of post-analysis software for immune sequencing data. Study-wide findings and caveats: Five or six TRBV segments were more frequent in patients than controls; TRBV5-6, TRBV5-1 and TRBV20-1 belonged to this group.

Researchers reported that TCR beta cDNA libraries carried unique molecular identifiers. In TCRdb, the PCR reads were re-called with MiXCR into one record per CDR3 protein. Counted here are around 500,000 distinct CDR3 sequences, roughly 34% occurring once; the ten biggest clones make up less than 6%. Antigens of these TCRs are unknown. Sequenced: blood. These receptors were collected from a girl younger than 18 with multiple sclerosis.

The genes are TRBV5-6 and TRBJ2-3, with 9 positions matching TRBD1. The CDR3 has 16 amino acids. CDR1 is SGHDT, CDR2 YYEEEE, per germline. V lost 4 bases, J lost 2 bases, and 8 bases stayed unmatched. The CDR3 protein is CASSRGQGRATDTQYF. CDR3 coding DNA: TGTGCCAGCAGCAGAGGACAGGGGAGGGCCACAGATACGCAGTATTTT.

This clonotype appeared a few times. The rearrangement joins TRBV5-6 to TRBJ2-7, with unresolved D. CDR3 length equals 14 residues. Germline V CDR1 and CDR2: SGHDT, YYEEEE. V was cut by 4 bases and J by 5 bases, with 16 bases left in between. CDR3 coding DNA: TGTGCCAGCAGCCCCTTTCCCCTTCGCGACGAGCAGTACTTC. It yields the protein CASSPFPLRDEQYF. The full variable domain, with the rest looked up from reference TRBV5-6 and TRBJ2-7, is DAGVTQSPTHLIKTRGQQVTLRCSPKSGHDTVSWYQQALGQGPQFIFQYYEEEERQRGNFPDRFSGHQFPNYSSELNVNALLLGDSALYLCASSPFPLRDEQYFGPGTRLTVT.

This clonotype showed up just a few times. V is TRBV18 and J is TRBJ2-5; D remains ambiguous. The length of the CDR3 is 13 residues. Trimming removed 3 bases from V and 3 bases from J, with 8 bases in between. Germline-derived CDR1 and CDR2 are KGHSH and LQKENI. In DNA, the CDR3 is TGTGCCAGCTCACCGGGCCAGAAAGAGACCCAGTACTTC. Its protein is CASSPGQKETQYF.

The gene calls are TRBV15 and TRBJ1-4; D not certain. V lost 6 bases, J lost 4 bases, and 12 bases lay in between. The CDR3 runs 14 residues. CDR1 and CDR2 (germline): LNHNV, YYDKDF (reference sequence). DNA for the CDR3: TGTGCCACCAGTCTGTCGCTTATTAATGAAAAACTGTTTTTT. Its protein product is CATSLSLINEKLFF.

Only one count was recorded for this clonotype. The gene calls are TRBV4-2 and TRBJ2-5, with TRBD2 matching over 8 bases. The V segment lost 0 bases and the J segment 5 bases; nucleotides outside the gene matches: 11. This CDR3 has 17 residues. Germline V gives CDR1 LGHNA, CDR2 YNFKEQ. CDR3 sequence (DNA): TGTGCCAGCAGCCAAGATTACGGTGTGACGGGGGGGGAGACCCAGTACTTC. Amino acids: CASSQDYGVTGGETQYF.

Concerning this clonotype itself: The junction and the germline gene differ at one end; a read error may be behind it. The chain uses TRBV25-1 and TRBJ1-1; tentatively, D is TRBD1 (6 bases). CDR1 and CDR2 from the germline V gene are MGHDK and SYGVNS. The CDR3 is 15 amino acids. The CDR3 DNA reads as TGTGCCGGCAGTGAATGGACAGCGGGAAACACTGAAGCTTTCTTT. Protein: CAGSEWTAGNTEAFF.

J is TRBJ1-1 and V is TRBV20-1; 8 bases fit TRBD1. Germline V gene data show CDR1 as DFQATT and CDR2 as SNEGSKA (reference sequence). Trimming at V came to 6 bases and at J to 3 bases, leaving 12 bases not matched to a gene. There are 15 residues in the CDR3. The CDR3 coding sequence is TGCAGTGCGAGGCCCCGGACAGGGAGGTACACTGAAGCTTTCTTT. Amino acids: CSARPRTGRYTEAFF.

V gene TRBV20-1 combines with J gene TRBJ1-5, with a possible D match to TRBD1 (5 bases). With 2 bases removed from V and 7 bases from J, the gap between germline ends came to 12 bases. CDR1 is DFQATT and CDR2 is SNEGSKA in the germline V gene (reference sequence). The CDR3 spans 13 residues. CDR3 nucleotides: TGCAGTGCTAGACGGGGGAGAGACCAGCCCCAGCATTTT. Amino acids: CSARRGRDQPQHF.

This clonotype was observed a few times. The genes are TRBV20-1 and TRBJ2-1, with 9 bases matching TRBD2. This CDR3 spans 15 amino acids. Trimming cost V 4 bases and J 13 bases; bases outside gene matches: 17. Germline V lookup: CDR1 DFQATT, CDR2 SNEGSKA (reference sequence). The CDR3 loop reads CSATPTSGEGEGQFF. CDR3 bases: TGCAGTGCTACCCCGACTAGCGGCGAGGGGGAGGGTCAGTTCTTC.

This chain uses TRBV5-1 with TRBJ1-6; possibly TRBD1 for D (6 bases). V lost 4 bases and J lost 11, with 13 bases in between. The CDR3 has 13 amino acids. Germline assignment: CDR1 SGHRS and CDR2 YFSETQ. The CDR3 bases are TGCGCCAGCAGCCCAAACAGGGAAGCACCCCTCCACTTT. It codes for CASSPNREAPLHF.

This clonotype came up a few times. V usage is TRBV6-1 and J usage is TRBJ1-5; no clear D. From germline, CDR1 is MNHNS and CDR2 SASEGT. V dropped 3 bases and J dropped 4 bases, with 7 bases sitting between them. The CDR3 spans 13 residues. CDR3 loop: CASSERVNQPQHF. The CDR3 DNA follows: TGTGCCAGCAGTGAGAGGGTAAATCAGCCCCAGCATTTT.

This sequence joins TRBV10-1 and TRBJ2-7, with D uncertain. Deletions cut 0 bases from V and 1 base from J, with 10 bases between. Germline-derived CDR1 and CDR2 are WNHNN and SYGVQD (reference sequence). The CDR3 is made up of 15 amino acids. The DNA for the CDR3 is TGCGCCAGCAGTGAGTCGTACGGTGAATCCTACGAGCAGTACTTC. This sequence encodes CASSESYGESYEQYF.

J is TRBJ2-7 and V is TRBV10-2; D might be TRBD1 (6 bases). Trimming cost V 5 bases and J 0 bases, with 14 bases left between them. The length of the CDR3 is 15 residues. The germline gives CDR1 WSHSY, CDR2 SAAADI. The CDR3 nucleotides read TGCGCCAGCAGTCCAGGGGCTAACAGCTCCTACGAGCAGTACTTC. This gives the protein CASSPGANSSYEQYF.

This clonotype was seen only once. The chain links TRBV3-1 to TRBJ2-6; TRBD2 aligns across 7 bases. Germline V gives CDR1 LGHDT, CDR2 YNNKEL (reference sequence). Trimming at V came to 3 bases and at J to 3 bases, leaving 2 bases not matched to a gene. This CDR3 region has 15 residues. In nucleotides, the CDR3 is TGTGCCAGCAGCCAGGGGGGGGTTGGGGCCAACGTCCTGACTTTC. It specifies CASSQGGVGANVLTF.

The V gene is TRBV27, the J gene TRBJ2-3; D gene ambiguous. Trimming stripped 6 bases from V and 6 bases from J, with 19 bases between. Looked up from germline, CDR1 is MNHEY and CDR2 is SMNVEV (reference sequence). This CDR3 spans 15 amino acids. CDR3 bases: TGTGCCAGCAGCCCGGGTCTGGGCGTCTGGGATACGCAGTATTTT. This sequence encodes CASSPGLGVWDTQYF.

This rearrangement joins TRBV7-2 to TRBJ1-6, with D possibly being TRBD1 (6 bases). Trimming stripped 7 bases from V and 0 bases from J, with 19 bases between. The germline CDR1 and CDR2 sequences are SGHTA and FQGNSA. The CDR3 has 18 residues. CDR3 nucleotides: TGTGCCAGCATCCCGGGACAATGGCCCAGCTCCTATAATTCACCCCTCCACTTT. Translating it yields CASIPGQWPSSYNSPLHF.

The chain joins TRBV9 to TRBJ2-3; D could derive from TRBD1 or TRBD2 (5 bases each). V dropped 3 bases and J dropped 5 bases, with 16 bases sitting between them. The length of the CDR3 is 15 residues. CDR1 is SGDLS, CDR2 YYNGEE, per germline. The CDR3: CASSARDGARDTQYF. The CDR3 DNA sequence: TGTGCCAGCAGCGCTAGGGACGGGGCCAGAGATACGCAGTATTTT.

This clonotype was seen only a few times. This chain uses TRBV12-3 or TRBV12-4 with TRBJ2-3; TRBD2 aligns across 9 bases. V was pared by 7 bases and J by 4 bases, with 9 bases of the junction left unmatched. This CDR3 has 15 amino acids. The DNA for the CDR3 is TGTGCCAGCAACCCGGGGCTAGCGGGGTCAGATACGCAGTATTTT. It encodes CASNPGLAGSDTQYF.

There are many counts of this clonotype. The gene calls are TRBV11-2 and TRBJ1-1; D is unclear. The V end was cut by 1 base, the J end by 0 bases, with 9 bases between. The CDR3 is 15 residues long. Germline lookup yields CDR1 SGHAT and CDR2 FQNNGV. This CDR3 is CASSLGWRMNTEAFF. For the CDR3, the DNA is TGTGCCAGCAGCTTAGGGTGGCGCATGAACACTGAAGCTTTCTTT.

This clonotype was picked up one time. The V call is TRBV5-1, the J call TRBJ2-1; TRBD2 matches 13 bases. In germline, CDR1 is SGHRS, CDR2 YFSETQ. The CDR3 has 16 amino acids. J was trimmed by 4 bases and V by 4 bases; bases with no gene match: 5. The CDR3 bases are TGCGCCAGCAGCGCCACTAGCGGGGGGGGGTACAATGAGCAGTTCTTC. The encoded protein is CASSATSGGGYNEQFF.

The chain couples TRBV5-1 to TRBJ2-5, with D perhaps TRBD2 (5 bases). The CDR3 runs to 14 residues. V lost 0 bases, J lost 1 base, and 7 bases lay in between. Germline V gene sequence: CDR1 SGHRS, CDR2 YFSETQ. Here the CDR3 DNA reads TGCGCCAGCAGCTTGGGACTATCCCAAGAGACCCAGTACTTC. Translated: CASSLGLSQETQYF.

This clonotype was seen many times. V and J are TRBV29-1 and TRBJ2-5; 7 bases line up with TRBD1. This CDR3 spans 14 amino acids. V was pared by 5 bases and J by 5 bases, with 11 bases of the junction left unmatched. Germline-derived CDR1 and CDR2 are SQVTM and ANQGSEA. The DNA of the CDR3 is TGCAGCGTTTCGACAGGGTTGTCGGAGGAGACCCAGTACTTC. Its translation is CSVSTGLSEETQYF.

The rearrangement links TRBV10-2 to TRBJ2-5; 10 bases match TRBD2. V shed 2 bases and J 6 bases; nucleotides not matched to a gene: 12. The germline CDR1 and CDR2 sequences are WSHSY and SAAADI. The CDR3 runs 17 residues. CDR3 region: CASSELSIAGGGKTQYF. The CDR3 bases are TGCGCCAGCAGTGAGCTGTCCATAGCGGGGGGCGGGAAGACCCAGTACTTC.

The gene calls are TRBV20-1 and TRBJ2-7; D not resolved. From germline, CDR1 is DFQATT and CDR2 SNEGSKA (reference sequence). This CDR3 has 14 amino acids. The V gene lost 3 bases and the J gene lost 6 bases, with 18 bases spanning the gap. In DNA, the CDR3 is TGCAGTGCTAGCTTTACAGCAGTTAAATCCGAGCAGTACTTC. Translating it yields CSASFTAVKSEQYF.

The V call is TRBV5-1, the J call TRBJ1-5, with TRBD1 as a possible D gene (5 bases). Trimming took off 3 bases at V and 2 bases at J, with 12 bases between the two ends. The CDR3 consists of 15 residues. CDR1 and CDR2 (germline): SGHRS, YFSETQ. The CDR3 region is CASSSTGGRNQPQHF. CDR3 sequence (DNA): TGCGCCAGCAGCTCCACAGGAGGGCGCAATCAGCCCCAGCATTTT. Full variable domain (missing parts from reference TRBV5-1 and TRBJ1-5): KAGVTQTPRYLIKTRGQQVTLSCSPISGHRSVSWYQQTPGQGLQFLFEYFSETQRNKGNFPGRFSGRQFSNSRSEMNVSTLELGDSALYLCASSSTGGRNQPQHFGDGTRLSIL.

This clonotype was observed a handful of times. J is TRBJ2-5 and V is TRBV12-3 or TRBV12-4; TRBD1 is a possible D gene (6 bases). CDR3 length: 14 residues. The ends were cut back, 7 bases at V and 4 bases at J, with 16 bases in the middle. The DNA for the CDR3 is TGTGCCAGCACCCCCACAGGGATAGGAGAGACCCAGTACTTC. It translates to CASTPTGIGETQYF.

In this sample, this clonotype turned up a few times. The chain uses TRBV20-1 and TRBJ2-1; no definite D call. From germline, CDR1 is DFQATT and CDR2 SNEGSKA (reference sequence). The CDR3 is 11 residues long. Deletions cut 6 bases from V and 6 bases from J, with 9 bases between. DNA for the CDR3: TGCAGTGCGGGGAAGGCCAATGAGCAGTTCTTC. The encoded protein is CSAGKANEQFF.